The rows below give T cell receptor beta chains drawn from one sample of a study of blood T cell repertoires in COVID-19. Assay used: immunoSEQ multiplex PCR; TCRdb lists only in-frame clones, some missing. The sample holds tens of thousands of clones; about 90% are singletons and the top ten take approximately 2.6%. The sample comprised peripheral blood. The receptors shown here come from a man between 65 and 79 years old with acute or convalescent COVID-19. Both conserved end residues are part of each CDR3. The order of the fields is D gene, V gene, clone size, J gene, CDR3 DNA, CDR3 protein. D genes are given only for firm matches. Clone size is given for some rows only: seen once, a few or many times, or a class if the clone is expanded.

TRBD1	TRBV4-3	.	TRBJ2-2	TGCGCCAGCAGCCTGCGGACAGGGCGGACCGGGGAGCTGTTTTTT	CASSLRTGRTGELFF
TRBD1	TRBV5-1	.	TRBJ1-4	TGCGCCAGCAGCTCGGGACAGGGAGCCGAAAAACTGTTTTTT	CASSSGQGAEKLFF
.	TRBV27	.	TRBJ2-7	TGTGCCAGCAGCCATAGCGCCGTCTACGAGCAGTACTTC	CASSHSAVYEQYF
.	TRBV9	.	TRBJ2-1	TGTGCCAGCAGCGCGGGACTCCAGAACAATGAGCAGTTCTTC	CASSAGLQNNEQFF
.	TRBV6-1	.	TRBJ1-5	TGTGCCAGCAGTGAATGGGCAGGAGGTCAGCCCCAGCATTTT	CASSEWAGGQPQHF
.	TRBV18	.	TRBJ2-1	TGTGCCAGCTCACCACCCTATGGTGAGCAGTTCTTC	CASSPPYGEQFF
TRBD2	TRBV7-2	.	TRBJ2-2	TGTGCCAGCAGCGAGGGACTAGCGGGAACCGGGGAGCTGTTTTTT	CASSEGLAGTGELFF
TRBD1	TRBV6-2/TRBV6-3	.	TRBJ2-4	TGTGCCAGCAGTTACTGGGGACAGTTAGCCAAAAACATTCAGTACTTC	CASSYWGQLAKNIQYF
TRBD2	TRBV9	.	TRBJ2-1	TGTGCCAGCAGCGTGACAGCGGGACCATTCTACAATGAGCAGTTCTTC	CASSVTAGPFYNEQFF
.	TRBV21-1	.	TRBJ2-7	TGTGCCAGCAGCACCCGGGGGACTAGCGGACGAACCTACGAGCAGTACTTC	CASSTRGTSGRTYEQYF
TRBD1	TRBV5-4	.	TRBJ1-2	TGTGCCAGCAGCTTGAACAGGGGTTTTCATGGCTACACCTTC	CASSLNRGFHGYTF
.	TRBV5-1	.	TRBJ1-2	TGCGCCAGCAGCTTGGGTCGAGGGGGCTATGGCTACACCTTC	CASSLGRGGYGYTF
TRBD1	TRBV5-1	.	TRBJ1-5	TGCGCCAGCAGCCCCGGGACAGGGATACAGCCCCAGCATTTT	CASSPGTGIQPQHF
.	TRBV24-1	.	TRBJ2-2	TGTGCCTCCAGCGGAGGGGCCAGAAGGAACACCGGGGAGCTGTTTTTT	CASSGGARRNTGELFF
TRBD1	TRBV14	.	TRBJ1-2	TGTGCCAGCAGCCAGGGACAGGGACATGGCTACACCTTC	CASSQGQGHGYTF
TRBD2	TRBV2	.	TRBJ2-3	TGTGCCAGTACGGGGGGGCCCGATACGCAGTATTTT	CASTGGPDTQYF
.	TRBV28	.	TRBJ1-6	TGTGCCAGCAAGGACAGCGATAATTCACCCCTCCACTTT	CASKDSDNSPLHF
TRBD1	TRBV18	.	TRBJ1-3	TGTGCCAGCTCACCACCGGGACAGGGAAACACCATATATTTT	CASSPPGQGNTIYF
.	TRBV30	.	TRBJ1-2	TGTGCCTGGAGTGTACGGTCCGAGGGCTACACCTTC	CAWSVRSEGYTF
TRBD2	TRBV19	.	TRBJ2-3	TGTGCCAGTAGCAGACTAGCGGGGGGGCCGAGCACAGATACGCAGTATTTT	CASSRLAGGPSTDTQYF
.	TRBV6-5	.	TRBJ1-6	TGTGCCAGCAGTTACAGTTCAGGGTATGATTCACCCCTCCACTTT	CASSYSSGYDSPLHF
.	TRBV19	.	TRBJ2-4	TGTGCCAGTAGTATAGGGGGGAGGCTGCAGTACTTC	CASSIGGRLQYF
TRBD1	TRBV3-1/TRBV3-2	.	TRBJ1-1	TGTGCCAGCAGCCAACCGGGACAGGGGTACGGTGAAGCTTTCTTT	CASSQPGQGYGEAFF
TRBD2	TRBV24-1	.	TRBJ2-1	TGTGCCACCAGTGTCACGGGACTAGCGGGAGCGTCGGTGCAGTTCTTC	CATSVTGLAGASVQFF
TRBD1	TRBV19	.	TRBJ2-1	TGTGCCAGTACCCCGAACAGGGGCCCTACCTACAATGAGCAGTTCTTC	CASTPNRGPTYNEQFF
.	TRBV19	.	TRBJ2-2	TGTGCCAGTTACAGGGCCGGGGAGCTGTTTTTT	CASYRAGELFF
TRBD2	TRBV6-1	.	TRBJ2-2	TGTGCCAGCAGTGAACGTCACAGGACTAGCGGGAGGACGAACACCGGGGAGCTGTTTTTT	CASSERHRTSGRTNTGELFF
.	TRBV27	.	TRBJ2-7	TGTGCCAGCAGTTTTTTGGGGGGCTACGAGCAGTACTTC	CASSFLGGYEQYF
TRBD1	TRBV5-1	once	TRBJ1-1	TGCGCCAGCAGCTCGGACAGGAAATACACTGAAGCTTTCTTT	CASSSDRKYTEAFF
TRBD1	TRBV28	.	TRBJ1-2	TGTGCCAGCAGTCCGACAGGGGTCTATGGCTACACCTTC	CASSPTGVYGYTF
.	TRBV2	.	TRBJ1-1	TGTGCCAGCAGCGAAGCGGGACACGCGAACACTGAAGCTTTCTTT	CASSEAGHANTEAFF
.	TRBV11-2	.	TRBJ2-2	TGTGCCAGCAGCCTAGACTCCTTGAACACCGGGGAGCTGTTTTTT	CASSLDSLNTGELFF
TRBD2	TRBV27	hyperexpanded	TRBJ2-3	TGTGCCAGCAGTTTTTGGGGGGGAAGCACAGATACGCAGTATTTT	CASSFWGGSTDTQYF
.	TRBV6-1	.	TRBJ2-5	TGTGCCAGCAGTGAAGCATCAGGGTGGAAGGAGACCCAGTACTTC	CASSEASGWKETQYF
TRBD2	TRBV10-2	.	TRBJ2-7	TGCGCCACCAGACTAGCGGGAGGGCCAGGCTACGAGCAGTACTTC	CATRLAGGPGYEQYF
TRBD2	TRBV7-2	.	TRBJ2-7	TGTGCCAGCAGGCATGGACTAGCGGGAGACTACGAGCAGTACTTC	CASRHGLAGDYEQYF
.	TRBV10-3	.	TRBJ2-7	TGTGCCATCAGCAACCGACAGGTGAACGAGCAGTACTTC	CAISNRQVNEQYF
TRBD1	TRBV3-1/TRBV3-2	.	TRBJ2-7	TGTGCCAGCAGCCGGGGACGTCGGACAGGAACCTACGAGCAGTACTTC	CASSRGRRTGTYEQYF
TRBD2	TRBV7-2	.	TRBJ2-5	TGTGCCAGCAGCTTAACCTCACTAGCGGGGGGTGAGACCCAGTACTTC	CASSLTSLAGGETQYF
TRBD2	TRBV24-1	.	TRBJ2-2	TGTGCCACCAGTCCCTCTGGGGGGGGTCCGAACACCGGGGAGCTGTTTTTT	CATSPSGGGPNTGELFF
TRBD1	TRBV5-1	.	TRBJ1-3	TGCGCCAGCAGCCCGGGACAGGGAGGAAACACCATATATTTT	CASSPGQGGNTIYF
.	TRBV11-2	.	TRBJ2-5	TGTGCCAGCAGCTTAGGGGGCCCAAGGGAGACCCAGTACTTC	CASSLGGPRETQYF
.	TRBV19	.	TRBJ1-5	TGTGCCAGTAGGAGACAAGTTAGCAATCAGCCCCAGCATTTT	CASRRQVSNQPQHF
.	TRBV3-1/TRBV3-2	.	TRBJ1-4	TGTGCCAGCAGTCACACGAGCGGGGCCGATGAAAAACTGTTTTTT	CASSHTSGADEKLFF
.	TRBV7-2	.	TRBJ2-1	TGTGCCAGCAGCTTAGGGCAGGGCTCGTACAATGAGCAGTTCTTC	CASSLGQGSYNEQFF
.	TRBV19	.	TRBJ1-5	TGTGCCAGTGGGGCCCAGGGGAATCAGCCCCAGCATTTT	CASGAQGNQPQHF
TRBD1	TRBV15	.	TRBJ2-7	TGTGCCACCAGCAGACCGGACAGGGCGACGTACGAGCAGTACTTC	CATSRPDRATYEQYF
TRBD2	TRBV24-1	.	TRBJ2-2	TGTGCCACCAGTGATTTGCGGAGCGGGAGTAGCACCGGGGAGCTGTTTTTT	CATSDLRSGSSTGELFF
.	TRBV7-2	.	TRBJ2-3	TGTGCCAGCAGCGGACAGGGAGGGGTCACAGATACGCAGTATTTT	CASSGQGGVTDTQYF
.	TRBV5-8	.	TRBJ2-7	TGTGCCAGCAGCGCACAGTACAACTACGAGCAGTACTTC	CASSAQYNYEQYF
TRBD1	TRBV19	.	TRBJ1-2	TGTGCCAGTAGTCCCCCCACGGGACAGGCGGCTGGCTACACCTTC	CASSPPTGQAAGYTF
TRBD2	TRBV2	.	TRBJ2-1	TGTGCCAGCACAATTGGCGGGAGCCTATACAATGAGCAGTTCTTC	CASTIGGSLYNEQFF
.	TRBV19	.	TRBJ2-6	TGTGCCAGTAGTTCCGACAGGGGACTAACTGGGGCCAACGTCCTGACTTTC	CASSSDRGLTGANVLTF
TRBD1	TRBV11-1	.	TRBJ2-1	TGTGCCAGCAGCGCCTACCGGGACAGGGCGGACAATGAGCAGTTCTTC	CASSAYRDRADNEQFF
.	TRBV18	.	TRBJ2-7	TGTGCCAGCTCACCAACAACCAGGGTCTACGAGCAGTACTTC	CASSPTTRVYEQYF